This paragraph reports one T cell receptor (beta chain). Antigen unknown. PCR primers comprised 60 Vbeta and 13 Jbeta primers. Assay: immunoSEQ multiplex PCR; the TCRdb copy retains only in-frame clones and omits some. The sample consists of 150,000 to 200,000 clones, approximately 85% of them appearing once. This sample is drawn from a study of cytomegalovirus exposure and HLA in healthy donors. Whole-study results and caveats: Analyses of presence and absence presupposed an approximately uniform sequencing depth across donors. In a later analysis, the majority of CMV-associated beta chains seemingly showed HLA restriction. Researchers left out some V segments, among them TRBV6-2 and TRBV6-3, as indistinguishable. Reported performance of the classifier showed diagnosis of cytomegalovirus status with high specificity and sensitivity.

Trimming cost V 4 bases and J 3 bases; bases outside gene matches: 0. This CDR3 is built from 14 residues. Germline CDR1 and CDR2: SEHNR and FQNEAQ (reference sequence). This chain joins TRBV7-9 and TRBJ2-2, with TRBD1 matching over 9 bases. Sequencing was done on a sample of PBMCs. This sequence originates from a man younger than 35 in good health and CMV-seropositive. The CDR3 is CASSWTGDTGELFF. The CDR3 nucleotides read TGTGCCAGCAGCTGGACAGGGGACACCGGGGAGCTGTTTTTT.